These 14 T cell receptor beta chains were all obtained from the same sample, sequenced in a study of T cell clones after liver transplantation. The assay was immunoSEQ multiplex PCR, and TCRdb's table has in-frame clones only and misses some. The data contain roughly 70,000 clones, roughly nine tenths of them singletons. The input for sequencing was CD4+ T cells from blood, taken before liver transplant. These receptors came from a human donor who received a liver transplant.

The genes are TRBV6-1 and TRBJ2-7, with 9 bases lining up with TRBD2. V lost 6 bases, J lost 5 bases, and 8 bases stayed unmatched. In germline, CDR1 is MNHNS, CDR2 SASEGT. This CDR3 is built from 14 residues. The CDR3 region has the DNA TGTGCCAGCAGCACCGGGACTAGCAACCACGAGCAGTACTTC. This sequence encodes CASSTGTSNHEQYF.

The count of this clone is one. The sample has other DNA sequences that encode this CDR3 too. The V gene is TRBV7-2, the J gene TRBJ2-1; 10 bases agree with TRBD2. Germline V CDR1 and CDR2: SGHTA, FQGNSA. The CDR3 totals 15 residues. With V trimmed by 3 bases and J by 4 bases, 3 bases remained unmatched. CDR3 sequence: CASSLSSGSYNEQFF. In DNA, the CDR3 is TGTGCCAGCAGCTTGTCTAGCGGGAGTTACAATGAGCAGTTCTTC.

This chain uses TRBV2 with TRBJ1-4; no reliable D call. Germline-derived CDR1 and CDR2 are SNHLY and FYNNEI. This CDR3 region has 15 residues. Trimming removed 6 bases from V and 4 bases from J, with 15 bases in between. CDR3 DNA sequence: TGTGCCAGCAGCGTTCGCCGGGGTATTAATGAAAAACTGTTTTTT. Amino acid sequence: CASSVRRGINEKLFF.

This sequence joins TRBV28 and TRBJ1-1, with unresolved D. The CDR3 totals 14 residues. Per germline, CDR1 MDHEN and CDR2 SYDVKM. V lost 2 bases, J lost 0 bases, and 7 bases lay in between. CDR3 sequence reads: CASSLGGMNTEAFF. CDR3 coding DNA: TGTGCCAGCAGTTTAGGAGGGATGAACACTGAAGCTTTCTTT.

The gene calls are TRBV7-2 and TRBJ2-1; TRBD2 might be the D (5 bases). Trimming left V 2 bases short and J 5 bases short, with 10 bases between. The CDR3 covers 14 residues. Per the germline V gene, CDR1 is SGHTA and CDR2 is FQGNSA. Written as DNA, the CDR3 is TGTGCCAGCAGCTTAAAACCAGCGGACAATGAGCAGTTCTTC. This sequence encodes CASSLKPADNEQFF.

This clone was detected only once. The J gene is TRBJ1-2, the V gene TRBV28; TRBD1 agrees at 7 bases. CDR3 length equals 13 residues. Looked up from germline, CDR1 is MDHEN and CDR2 is SYDVKM. The trim removed 7 bases at V and 4 bases at J, leaving 6 bases unmatched. The DNA for the CDR3 is TGTGCCAGCACCCCGGGACAGTTCTATGGCTACACCTTC. Its translation is CASTPGQFYGYTF.

The CDR3 loop reads CASSLETGGEAFF. The CDR3 coding sequence is TGCGCCAGCAGCTTGGAGACAGGGGGTGAAGCTTTCTTT. The chain recombines TRBV5-1 with TRBJ1-1, with 9 bases lining up with TRBD1. With V trimmed by 0 bases and J by 7 bases, 1 base remained unmatched. Per the germline V gene, CDR1 is SGHRS and CDR2 is YFSETQ. This CDR3 region has 13 residues.

V gene TRBV23-1 combines with J gene TRBJ2-5, with D tentatively TRBD1 (5 bases). TRBV23-1 is given ORF status, its function remaining uncertain. V gave up 11 bases and J gave up 2 bases, with 9 bases separating them. The CDR3 is 11 residues long. The DNA for the CDR3 is TGCGCCCGGCAGGGACAAGAGACCCAGTACTTC. Protein: CARQGQETQYF.

The rearrangement links TRBV18 to TRBJ2-3, with TRBD1 matching over 11 bases. Trimming cost V 5 bases and J 6 bases; bases outside gene matches: 7. This CDR3 spans 15 amino acids. Germline V gene data show CDR1 as KGHSH and CDR2 as LQKENI. The CDR3 protein is CASSSRTGGFDTQYF. CDR3 nucleotide sequence: TGTGCCAGCTCATCACGGACAGGGGGCTTTGATACGCAGTATTTT.

The CDR3 spells CASSLVPAGQGNEQYF. The CDR3 nucleotides read TGTGCCAGCAGCTTAGTCCCCGCGGGACAGGGAAACGAGCAGTACTTC. The chain uses TRBV7-8 and TRBJ2-7; 9 nucleotides match TRBD1. V lost 1 base to trimming and J lost 5 bases; unmatched junction nucleotides: 9. From germline, CDR1 is SGHVS and CDR2 FQNEAQ. The length of the CDR3 is 16 residues.

This clone was seen once. The V gene is TRBV28, the J gene TRBJ1-4; TRBD1 matches at 12 bases. This CDR3 comprises 15 residues. J was trimmed by 7 bases and V by 2 bases; bases with no gene match: 2. Germline CDR1 is MDHEN and CDR2 is SYDVKM. The CDR3 loop is CASSLGTGGGEKLFF. The DNA of the CDR3 is TGTGCCAGCAGTTTAGGGACAGGGGGCGGTGAAAAACTGTTTTTT.

The chain carries TRBV5-6 and TRBJ2-7; D is perhaps TRBD1 (6 bases). This CDR3 comprises 15 residues. Per the germline V gene, CDR1 is SGHDT and CDR2 is YYEEEE. V gave up 2 bases and J gave up 0 bases, with 12 bases separating them. The CDR3 reads CASSLLTGSSYEQYF. The DNA of the CDR3 is TGTGCCAGCAGCTTACTGACAGGAAGCTCCTACGAGCAGTACTTC.

The chain couples TRBV30 to TRBJ2-5; 7 nucleotides agree with TRBD1. Germline V gene lookup returns CDR1 GTSNPN and CDR2 SVGIG (reference sequence). Germline trimming cut 0 bases from V and 9 bases from J; bases unmatched to any gene: 13. The CDR3 runs 15 residues. In DNA form, the CDR3 reads TGTGCCTGGAGTGTACTTGGGCAGGGGGTTAGGGCCCAGTACTTC. Residues: CAWSVLGQGVRAQYF.

The chain employs TRBV6-4 and TRBJ2-3, with D possibly being TRBD1 (6 bases). The germline gives CDR1 MRHNA, CDR2 SNTAGT. Trimming cost V 3 bases and J 1 base, with 17 bases left between them. The CDR3 is 17 residues long. This CDR3 is CASSERMGALGTDTQYF. The CDR3 nucleotides read TGTGCCAGCAGTGAGAGAATGGGGGCTTTAGGCACAGATACGCAGTATTTT.